This T cell receptor (beta chain) was found in a study of response to subunit inactivated influenza vaccine. Study observations and caveats: It was suggested by the authors that few new T cells are recruited by each seasonal influenza vaccination.

This CDR3 is 15 amino acids long. Germline CDR1 is SGHRS and CDR2 is YFSETQ. Trimming removed 4 bases from V and 7 bases from J; junction bases left unmatched: 10. A single record per CDR3 protein comes from TCRdb applying MiXCR to the RT-PCR reads. The sample comprises 750,000 to 850,000 distinct CDR3 sequences, 15% to 20% of which are singletons, and roughly a tenth rests with the top ten. This clonotype was detected only a few times. Its matching antigen is unknown. Sequences were derived from PBMCs from blood, sampled 5 days after vaccination. The TCR sequence derives from a man in his fifties who received an inactivated influenza vaccine. This chain links TRBV5-1 with TRBJ2-1; 8 bases align to TRBD1. For the CDR3, the DNA is TGCGCCAGCAGCCCAGTGGGACAGGTTGCTAATGAGCAGTTCTTC. Translating gives CASSPVGQVANEQFF.